This T cell receptor (beta chain) is from a study of blood T cell repertoires in COVID-19. About the research overall: In each case, the material was cDNA or gDNA derived from T cells, B-cell-depleted T cells, or PBMCs.

The assay was immunoSEQ multiplex PCR, and TCRdb's table has in-frame clones only and misses some. This table has fewer than 350,000 clones, 88% appearing once. Germline CDR1 MRHNA, CDR2 SNTAGT. The ends were cut back, 6 bases at V and 4 bases at J, with 16 bases in the middle. The CDR3 consists of 15 residues. The origin of this receptor is a man younger than 35 with active or convalescent COVID-19. This chain links TRBV6-4 with TRBJ2-1, with a weak D call TRBD1 (6 bases). Input material: peripheral blood. DNA of the CDR3: TGTGCCAGCAGCCCGGGACAAGCAATATACAATGAGCAGTTCTTC. Residues: CASSPGQAIYNEQFF.